This TCR beta chain was captured by sequencing in a study of technical replicates of blood from a few donors. CDR1 and CDR2 (germline): SGHRS, YFSETQ. V trimming: 4 bases; J trimming: 4 bases; junction bases outside the gene matches: 15. This CDR3 comprises 17 residues. Sequencing was performed with immunoSEQ multiplex PCR; in TCRdb, only in-frame clones are kept and a portion is missing. Found here are 55,000 to 80,000 clones, roughly 98% of them singletons; the top ten hold roughly 0.16%. The gene calls are TRBV5-1 and TRBJ1-2; TRBD1 matches at 8 bases. The TCR sequence derives from a human donor in good health. Sequencing was done on a sample of T cells isolated from PBMCs. The CDR3 DNA reads as TGCGCCAGCAGCCTAAAGGCAGGACAGGGTTTCTTCTATGGCTACACCTTC. Residues: CASSLKAGQGFFYGYTF.